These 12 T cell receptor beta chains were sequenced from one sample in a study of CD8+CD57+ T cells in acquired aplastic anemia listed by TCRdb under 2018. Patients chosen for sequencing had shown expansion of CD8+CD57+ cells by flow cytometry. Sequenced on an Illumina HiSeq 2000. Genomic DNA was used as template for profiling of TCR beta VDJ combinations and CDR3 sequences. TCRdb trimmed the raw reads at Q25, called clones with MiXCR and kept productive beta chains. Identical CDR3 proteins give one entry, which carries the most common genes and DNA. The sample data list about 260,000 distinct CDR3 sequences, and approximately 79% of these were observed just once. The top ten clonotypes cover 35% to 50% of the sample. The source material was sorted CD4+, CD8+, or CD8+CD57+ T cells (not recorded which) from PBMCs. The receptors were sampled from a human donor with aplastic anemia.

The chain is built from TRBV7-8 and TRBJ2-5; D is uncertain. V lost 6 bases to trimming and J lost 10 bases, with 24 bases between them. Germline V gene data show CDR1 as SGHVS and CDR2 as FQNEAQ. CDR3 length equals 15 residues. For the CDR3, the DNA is TGTGCCAGCAGGCTGATCCAAGCTTGGGGATACATCCAGTACTTC. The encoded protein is CASRLIQAWGYIQYF.

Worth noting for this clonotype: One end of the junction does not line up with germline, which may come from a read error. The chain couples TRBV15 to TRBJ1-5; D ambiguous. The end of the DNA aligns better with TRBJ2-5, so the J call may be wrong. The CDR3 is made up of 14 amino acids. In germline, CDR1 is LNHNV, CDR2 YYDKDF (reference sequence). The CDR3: CATSRACGKETQYF. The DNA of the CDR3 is TGTGCCACCAGTAGAGCCTGCGGCAAAGAGACCCAGTACTTC.

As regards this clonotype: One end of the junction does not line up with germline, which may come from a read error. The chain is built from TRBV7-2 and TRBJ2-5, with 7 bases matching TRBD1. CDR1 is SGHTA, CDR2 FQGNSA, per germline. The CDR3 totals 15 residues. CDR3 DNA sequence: TGTGCCAGCAGCTTTCATCCAGACGGGACAGCCATTTCGTGCTTC. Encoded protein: CASSFHPDGTAISCF.

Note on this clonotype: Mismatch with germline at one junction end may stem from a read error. The CDR3 sequence: CASGHGVAGAQNF. The DNA for the CDR3 is TGTGCCAGCGGGCACGGCGTCGCAGGTGCGCAGAATTTC. The gene calls are TRBV2 and TRBJ1-2; D gene unclear. Germline CDR1 is SNHLY and CDR2 is FYNNEI. This CDR3 has 13 amino acids.

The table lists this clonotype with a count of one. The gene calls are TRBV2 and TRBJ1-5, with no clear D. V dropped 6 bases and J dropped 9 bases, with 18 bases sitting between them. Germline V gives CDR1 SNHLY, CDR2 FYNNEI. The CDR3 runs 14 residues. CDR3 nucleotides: TGTGCCAGCAGGTACGCTCGGACGGATACGCCCCAGCATTTT. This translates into CASRYARTDTPQHF. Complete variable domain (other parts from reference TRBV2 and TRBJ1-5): EPEVTQTPSHQVTQMGQEVILRCVPISNHLYFYWYRQILGQKVEFLVSFYNNEISEKSEIFDDQFSVERPDGSNFTLKIRSTKLEDSAMYFCASRYARTDTPQHFGDGTRLSIL.

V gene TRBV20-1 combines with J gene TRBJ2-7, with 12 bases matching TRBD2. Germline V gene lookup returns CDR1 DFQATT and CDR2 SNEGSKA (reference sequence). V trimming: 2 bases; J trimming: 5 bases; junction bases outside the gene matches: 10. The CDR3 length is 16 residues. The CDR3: CSARMGGLAGIDEQYF. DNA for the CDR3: TGCAGTGCTAGAATGGGGGGACTAGCGGGCATCGACGAGCAGTACTTC.

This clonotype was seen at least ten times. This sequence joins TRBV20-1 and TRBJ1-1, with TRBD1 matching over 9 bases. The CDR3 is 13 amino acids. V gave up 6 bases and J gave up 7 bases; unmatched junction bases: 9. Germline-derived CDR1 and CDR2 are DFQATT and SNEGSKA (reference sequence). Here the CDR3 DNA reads TGCAGTGCCTCGGACAGGGGATACGGTGAAGCTTTCTTT. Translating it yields CSASDRGYGEAFF.

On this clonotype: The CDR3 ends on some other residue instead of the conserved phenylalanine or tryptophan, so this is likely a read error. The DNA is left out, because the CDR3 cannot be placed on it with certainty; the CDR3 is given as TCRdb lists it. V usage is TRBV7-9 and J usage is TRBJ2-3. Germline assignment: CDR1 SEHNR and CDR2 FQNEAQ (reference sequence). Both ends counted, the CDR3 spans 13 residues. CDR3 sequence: CASSYASAVSSYS.

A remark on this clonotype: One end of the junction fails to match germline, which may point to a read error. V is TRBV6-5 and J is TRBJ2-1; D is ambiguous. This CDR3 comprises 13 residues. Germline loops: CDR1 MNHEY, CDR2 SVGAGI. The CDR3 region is CASSLALYNEQFF. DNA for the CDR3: TGTGCTAGCAGCTTGGCTCTCTACAATGAGCAGTTCTTC.

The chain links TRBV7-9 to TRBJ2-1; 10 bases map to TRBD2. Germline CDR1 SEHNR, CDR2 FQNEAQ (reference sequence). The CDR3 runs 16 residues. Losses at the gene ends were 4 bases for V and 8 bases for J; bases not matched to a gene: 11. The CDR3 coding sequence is TGTGCCAGCAGCTCAGGCATTAGCGGGGGGACAGATGAGCAGTTCTTC. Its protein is CASSSGISGGTDEQFF.

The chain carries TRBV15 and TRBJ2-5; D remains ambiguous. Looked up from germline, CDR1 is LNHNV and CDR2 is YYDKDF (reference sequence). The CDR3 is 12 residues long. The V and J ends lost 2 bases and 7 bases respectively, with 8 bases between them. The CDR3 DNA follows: TGTGCCACCAGCAGAATTCTCGGGACCCAGTACTTC. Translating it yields CATSRILGTQYF. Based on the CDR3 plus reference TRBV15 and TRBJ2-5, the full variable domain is DAMVIQNPRYQVTQFGKPVTLSCSQTLNHNVMYWYQQKSSQAPKLLFHYYDKDFNNEADTPDNFQSRRPNTSFCFLDIRSPGLGDTAMYLCATSRILGTQYFGPGTRLLVL.

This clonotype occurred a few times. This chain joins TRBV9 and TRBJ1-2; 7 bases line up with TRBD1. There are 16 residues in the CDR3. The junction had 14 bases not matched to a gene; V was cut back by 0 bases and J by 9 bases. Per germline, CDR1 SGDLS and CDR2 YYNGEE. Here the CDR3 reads CASSVGGQSTVTRYTF. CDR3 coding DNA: TGTGCCAGCAGCGTAGGGGGACAGAGCACAGTTACGCGCTACACCTTC.